The present T cell receptor beta chain was sequenced within a study of cytomegalovirus exposure and HLA in healthy donors. Sequencing was performed with immunoSEQ multiplex PCR; in TCRdb, only in-frame clones are kept and a portion is missing. The table lists roughly 120,000 clones, approximately 87% of them singletons. Germline loops: CDR1 LGHNA, CDR2 YSLEER. V dropped 0 bases and J dropped 2; count of bases not matched to a gene: 12. CDR3 size: 18 residues. The rearrangement links TRBV4-3 to TRBJ1-2, with TRBD1 matching over 7 bases. Sequenced input: PBMCs. The sequence was collected from a woman in her late teens or twenties in good health and CMV-seropositive. The CDR3: CASSQDREQGWGNYGYTF. CDR3 in DNA: TGCGCCAGCAGCCAAGATAGGGAACAGGGGTGGGGGAACTATGGCTACACCTTC.